One and the same sample provided the 27 T cell receptor beta chains below, sequenced in a study of blood T cells in healthy people across ages. Together with a sample-barcoded 5' primer, a J-beta primer mix was included in a second PCR lasting roughly 6 to 12 cycles. TCRdb passed the 5' RACE reads through MiXCR, listing each CDR3 protein once. The sample records about 1.4 million distinct CDR3 sequences, around 59% being singletons. Material: blood. These receptors were collected from a young man in good health.

Concerning this clonotype itself: Its ends do not fully match the called genes, so a read error is possible. The rearrangement uses TRBV29-1 and TRBJ2-1; TRBD2 is a possible D gene (6 bases). CDR1 SQVTM and CDR2 ANQGSEA come from the germline V gene. This CDR3 is 12 amino acids long. The CDR3 nucleotides read TGCAGCGTTGTCGGGGGTTACAAGGAGCAGTTCTTC. The encoded protein is CSVVGGYKEQFF.

In regard to this clonotype: Mismatch with germline at one junction end may stem from a read error. The CDR3 spells CASSQEAERFF. The CDR3 DNA is TGCGCCAGCAGCCAAGAGGCTGAGCGGTTCTTC. This rearrangement joins TRBV4-1 to TRBJ2-1; D is ambiguous. CDR3 size: 11 residues. Germline V gene sequence: CDR1 MGHRA, CDR2 YSYEKL.

The V call is TRBV7-2, the J call TRBJ2-3; 11 nucleotides match TRBD2. The J segment lost 5 bases and the V segment lost 0 bases, leaving 4 bases of the junction unmatched. Germline V lookup: CDR1 SGHTA, CDR2 FQGNSA. This CDR3 comprises 16 residues. CDR3 sequence: CASSLALAGALDTQYF. The DNA of the CDR3 is TGTGCCAGCAGCTTAGCACTAGCGGGAGCGTTAGATACGCAGTATTTT. The complete variable domain, with remaining parts taken from reference TRBV7-2 and TRBJ2-3, reads GAGVSQSPSNKVTEKGKDVELRCDPISGHTALYWYRQSLGQGLEFLIYFQGNSAPDKSGLPSDRFSAERTGGSVSTLTIQRTQQEDSAVYLCASSLALAGALDTQYFGPGTRLTVL.

This clonotype occurred once. The genes are TRBV12-3 or TRBV12-4 and TRBJ1-6, with no clear D. V dropped 6 bases and J dropped 7 bases, with 16 bases sitting between them. The CDR3 is 15 residues long. The CDR3, as DNA: TGTGCCAGCAGCTATGACCGGATGGGGAATTCACCCCTCCACTTT. It specifies CASSYDRMGNSPLHF.

This clonotype was detected many times. The genes are TRBV20-1 and TRBJ2-1; 7 bases line up with TRBD2. Germline-derived CDR1 and CDR2 are DFQATT and SNEGSKA (reference sequence). The CDR3 spans 15 residues. Trimming cost V 5 bases and J 7 bases; bases outside gene matches: 14. In nucleotides, the CDR3 is TGCAGTGCTTCACAACGAAAAGGACTAGTTAATGAGCAGTTCTTC. Translated: CSASQRKGLVNEQFF.

V gene TRBV11-2 combines with J gene TRBJ2-4; 9 nucleotides match TRBD1. The J call may be faulty, since TRBJ2-7 better matches the DNA end. CDR1 and CDR2 (germline): SGHAT, FQNNGV. The CDR3 runs 16 residues. DNA for the CDR3: TGTGCCAGCAGCTTAGGGGCCAGGACAGGGGACTACGAGCAGTACTTC. Translation: CASSLGARTGDYEQYF.

CDR3 protein: CASSIQPGYGELFF. CDR3 nucleotides: TGTGCCAGTAGTATCCAGCCGGGGTACGGGGAGCTGTTTTTT. This sequence joins TRBV19 and TRBJ2-2; D perhaps matches TRBD2 (5 bases). Between the trimmed V and J ends, which lost 3 bases and 7 bases, there was a span of 12 bases. The CDR3 runs to 14 residues. Germline V gene lookup returns CDR1 LNHDA and CDR2 SQIVND (reference sequence).

This clonotype occurred a few times. The chain couples TRBV6-1 to TRBJ2-3; D is uncertain. Trimming shortened V by 4 bases and J by 0 bases, and 8 bases separated the two germline ends. Germline V CDR1 and CDR2: MNHNS, SASEGT. This CDR3 contains 14 residues. The chain's CDR3 is CASSADLSTDTQYF. The CDR3 region has the DNA TGTGCCAGCAGTGCAGATCTTAGCACAGATACGCAGTATTTT.

The genes are TRBV6-5 and TRBJ2-3, with a weak D call TRBD1 (5 bases). Trimming took off 7 bases at V and 2 bases at J, with 13 bases between the two ends. The CDR3 extends over 14 amino acids. CDR1 is MNHEY, CDR2 SVGAGI, per germline. As DNA, the CDR3 is TGTGCCAGCACGAAGGGGCTTAACACAGATACGCAGTATTTT. This translates into CASTKGLNTDTQYF.

This clonotype showed up just once. This rearrangement joins TRBV7-9 to TRBJ2-2; D may be TRBD2 (6 bases). This CDR3 has 17 amino acids. Between the trimmed V and J ends, which lost 5 bases and 1 base, there was a span of 17 bases. In germline, CDR1 is SEHNR, CDR2 FQNEAQ (reference sequence). CDR3: CASSPRVSGVNTGELFF. CDR3 sequence (DNA): TGTGCCAGCAGCCCTCGGGTTAGCGGAGTGAACACCGGGGAGCTGTTTTTT.

This clonotype was observed a few times. This chain connects TRBV7-9 to TRBJ1-5, with D hard to call. The germline CDR1 and CDR2 sequences are SEHNR and FQNEAQ (reference sequence). This CDR3 has 15 amino acids. V shed 5 bases and J shed 1 base, with 12 bases lying between them. The CDR3 reads CASSPPGLSNQPQHF. DNA for the CDR3: TGTGCCAGCAGCCCTCCGGGATTGAGCAATCAGCCCCAGCATTTT.

The rearrangement joins TRBV5-1 to TRBJ2-7; 7 positions match TRBD2. The V segment lost 6 bases and the J segment 7 bases; nucleotides outside the gene matches: 10. The CDR3 runs to 13 residues. The germline V gene encodes CDR1 SGHRS and CDR2 YFSETQ. CDR3 in amino acids: CASNRDWGGEQYF. The CDR3 coding sequence is TGCGCCAGCAACCGGGACTGGGGAGGGGAGCAGTACTTC.

This sequence joins TRBV21-1 and TRBJ1-5; the table names TRBD1, a call not compared with the DNA. TRBV21-1 is tagged as a pseudogene. The CDR3 is 17 residues long. CDR3 region: CASSSRDRGVSNQPQHF. The CDR3, as DNA: TGTGCCAGCAGCTCCCGGGACAGGGGGGTTAGCAATCAGCCCCAGCATTTT.

J is TRBJ2-1 and V is TRBV27; D possibly corresponds to TRBD1 (6 bases). V was shortened by 7 bases and J by 9 bases, with 19 bases between the two germline ends. Germline CDR1 is MNHEY and CDR2 is SMNVEV (reference sequence). This CDR3 has 14 residues. As DNA, the CDR3 is TGTGCCAGCAAACCAGGGACACCTCTTGGTGAGCAGTTCTTC. This encodes CASKPGTPLGEQFF.

V gene TRBV2 combines with J gene TRBJ1-5, with D unresolved. The V and J ends lost 6 bases and 1 base respectively, with 13 bases between them. The germline V gene has CDR1 SNHLY and CDR2 FYNNEI. The CDR3 consists of 15 residues. The CDR3 spells CASSSNVGSNQPQHF. The CDR3, as DNA: TGTGCCAGCAGCTCAAACGTCGGGAGCAATCAGCCCCAGCATTTT.

This clonotype has only a few counts. V and J are TRBV20-1 and TRBJ2-1; 8 nucleotides agree with TRBD2. J lost 9 bases, V lost 6 bases, and 7 bases had no gene match. Germline-derived CDR1 and CDR2 are DFQATT and SNEGSKA (reference sequence). The CDR3 consists of 12 residues. The CDR3 here is CSASREGGEQFF. In DNA, the CDR3 is TGCAGTGCCAGCCGGGAGGGCGGTGAGCAGTTCTTC.

A few counts support this clonotype. DNA of the CDR3: TGCGCCAGCAGCCAAGAATCGGGAAGGGATTCACCCCTCCACTTT. Encoded protein: CASSQESGRDSPLHF. J is TRBJ1-6 and V is TRBV4-1; D remains ambiguous. CDR3 size: 15 residues. Germline CDR1 reads MGHRA; CDR2 reads YSYEKL. The V end lost 0 bases, the J end lost 8 bases, and 11 bases lay between the germline ends.

The chain joins TRBV2 to TRBJ2-2, with D tentatively TRBD2 (6 bases). The germline V and J ends were trimmed by 8 bases and 4 bases, with 14 bases remaining between them. CDR3 length: 14 amino acids. CDR1 SNHLY and CDR2 FYNNEI come from the germline V gene. CDR3 bases: TGTGCCAGCGGCGGGGATGGCGGCACCGGGGAGCTGTTTTTT. The encoded protein is CASGGDGGTGELFF.

V usage is TRBV20-1 and J usage is TRBJ1-5; TRBD1 is a possible D gene (5 bases). Germline assignment: CDR1 DFQATT and CDR2 SNEGSKA (reference sequence). V dropped 2 bases and J dropped 0 bases, with 11 bases sitting between them. The CDR3 consists of 15 residues. The CDR3: CSARKGGDSNQPQHF. The CDR3 nucleotides are TGCAGTGCTAGAAAGGGAGGGGATAGCAATCAGCCCCAGCATTTT.

The chain uses TRBV7-9 and TRBJ2-7; 8 bases line up with TRBD2. The CDR3 has 15 amino acids. Trimming at V came to 3 bases and at J to 5 bases, leaving 9 bases not matched to a gene. Per germline, CDR1 SEHNR and CDR2 FQNEAQ (reference sequence). This CDR3 is CASSFEGSGIDEQYF. Written as DNA, the CDR3 is TGTGCCAGCAGCTTCGAGGGTAGCGGGATCGACGAGCAGTACTTC.

This clonotype showed up just once. The genes are TRBV6-2 or TRBV6-3 and TRBJ1-1; no reliable D call. Germline CDR1 and CDR2: MNHEY and SVGEGT. The ends were cut back, 5 bases at V and 1 base at J, with 8 bases in the middle. The CDR3 spans 13 residues. CDR3 protein: CASSDGENTEAFF. The CDR3 DNA reads as TGTGCCAGCAGTGACGGGGAGAACACTGAAGCTTTCTTT.

V is TRBV7-2 and J is TRBJ2-5; 9 bases map to TRBD1. This CDR3 contains 15 residues. CDR1 and CDR2 (germline): SGHTA, FQGNSA. After removal of 5 bases from V and 11 bases from J, the junction contained 15 bases not matched to a gene. The CDR3 region is CASSARTGEGYKQYF. CDR3 sequence (DNA): TGTGCCAGCAGCGCAAGGACAGGGGAAGGCTACAAGCAGTACTTC.

This clonotype showed up just a few times. The chain couples TRBV4-2 to TRBJ2-7; D ambiguous. Germline V gene lookup returns CDR1 LGHNA and CDR2 YNFKEQ. Trimming removed 0 bases from V and 5 bases from J, with 8 bases in between. This CDR3 spans 13 amino acids. The CDR3 sequence is CASSQDLGHEQYF. The CDR3 nucleotides are TGTGCCAGCAGCCAAGATTTGGGCCACGAGCAGTACTTC.

The genes are TRBV12-3 or TRBV12-4 and TRBJ1-1, with D perhaps TRBD1 (5 bases). The V end was cut by 3 bases, the J end by 4 bases, with 15 bases between. The CDR3 totals 15 residues. CDR3 DNA sequence: TGTGCCAGCAGTTTGTTCCAGGGAGGTTTCACTGAAGCTTTCTTT. It specifies CASSLFQGGFTEAFF.

V and J are TRBV20-1 and TRBJ1-3; the match to TRBD1 covers 7 bases. The J segment lost 2 bases and the V segment lost 4 bases, leaving 5 bases of the junction unmatched. CDR1 DFQATT and CDR2 SNEGSKA come from the germline V gene (reference sequence). The CDR3 is 14 amino acids. CDR3 sequence reads: CSAIPGGAGNTIYF. The CDR3 DNA is TGCAGTGCTATACCAGGGGGGGCTGGAAACACCATATATTTT.

The chain combines TRBV27 with TRBJ2-6; 8 bases align to TRBD1. V shed 7 bases, J shed 3 bases, and the junction held 5 bases outside the gene matches. The CDR3 sequence is 15 residues long. Per the germline V gene, CDR1 is MNHEY and CDR2 is SMNVEV (reference sequence). The CDR3 sequence: CASKDRGYGANVLTF. Written as DNA, the CDR3 is TGTGCCAGCAAAGACAGGGGTTATGGGGCCAACGTCCTGACTTTC.

The CDR3 sequence is CAWSVVLGNEKLFF. The CDR3 nucleotides are TGTGCCTGGAGTGTTGTTTTGGGCAATGAAAAACTGTTTTTT. The chain uses TRBV30 and TRBJ1-4; D is unresolved. Germline V gene lookup returns CDR1 GTSNPN and CDR2 SVGIG (reference sequence). The CDR3 is 14 amino acids. Between the trimmed V and J ends, which lost 0 bases and 5 bases, there was a span of 10 bases.